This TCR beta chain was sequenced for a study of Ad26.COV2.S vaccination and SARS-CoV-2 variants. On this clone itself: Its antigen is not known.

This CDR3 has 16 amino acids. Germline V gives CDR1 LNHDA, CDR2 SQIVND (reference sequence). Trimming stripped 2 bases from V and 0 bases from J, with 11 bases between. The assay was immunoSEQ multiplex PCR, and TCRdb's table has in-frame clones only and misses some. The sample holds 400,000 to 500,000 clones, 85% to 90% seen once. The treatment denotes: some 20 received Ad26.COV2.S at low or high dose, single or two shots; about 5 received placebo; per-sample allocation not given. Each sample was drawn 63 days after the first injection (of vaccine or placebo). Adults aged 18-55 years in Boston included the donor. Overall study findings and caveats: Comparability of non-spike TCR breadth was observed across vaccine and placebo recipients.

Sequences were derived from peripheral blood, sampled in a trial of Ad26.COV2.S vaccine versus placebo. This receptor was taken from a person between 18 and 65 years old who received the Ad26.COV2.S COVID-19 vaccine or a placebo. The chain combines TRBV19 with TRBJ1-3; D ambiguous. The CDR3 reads CASSISDSSSGNTIYF. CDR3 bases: TGTGCCAGTAGTATATCGGACTCGAGCTCTGGAAACACCATATATTTT.